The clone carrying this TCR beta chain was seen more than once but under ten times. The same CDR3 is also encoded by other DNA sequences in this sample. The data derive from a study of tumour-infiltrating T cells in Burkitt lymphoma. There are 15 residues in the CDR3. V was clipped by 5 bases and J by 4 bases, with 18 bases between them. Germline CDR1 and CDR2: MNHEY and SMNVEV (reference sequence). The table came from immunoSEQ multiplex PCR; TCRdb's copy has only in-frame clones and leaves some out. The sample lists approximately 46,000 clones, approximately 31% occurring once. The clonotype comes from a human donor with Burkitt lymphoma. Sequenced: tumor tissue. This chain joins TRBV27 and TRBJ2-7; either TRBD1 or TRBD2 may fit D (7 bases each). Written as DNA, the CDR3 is TGTGCCAGCAGTCGGGGGAGGGGGCTATCTTACGAGCAGTACTTC. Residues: CASSRGRGLSYEQYF.